This T cell receptor beta chain was obtained from a study of neurological immune-mediated disorders. TCRdb called the 5' RACE reads again in MiXCR, with one record for every CDR3 protein. This table has roughly 21,000 distinct CDR3 sequences, roughly 17% appearing once. Study-wide results and caveats: Among expanded clones, no CDR3 amino acid sequences were shared across subjects, a pattern suggesting private repertoires in all groups.

This clonotype was observed many times. Its target is unknown. Material: CD8+ T cells from blood. The TCR comes from a woman under 30 with multiple sclerosis.

The CDR3 DNA follows: TGTGCCAGCAGCCAATATACAGGGGCTCGCAAGAACTCCTACAATGAGCAGTTCTTC. Its translation is CASSQYTGARKNSYNEQFF. This chain links TRBV3-1 with TRBJ2-1; 7 bases map to TRBD1. CDR3 size: 19 residues. Germline-derived CDR1 and CDR2 are LGHDT and YNNKEL (reference sequence). J was trimmed by 0 bases and V by 2 bases; bases with no gene match: 13.